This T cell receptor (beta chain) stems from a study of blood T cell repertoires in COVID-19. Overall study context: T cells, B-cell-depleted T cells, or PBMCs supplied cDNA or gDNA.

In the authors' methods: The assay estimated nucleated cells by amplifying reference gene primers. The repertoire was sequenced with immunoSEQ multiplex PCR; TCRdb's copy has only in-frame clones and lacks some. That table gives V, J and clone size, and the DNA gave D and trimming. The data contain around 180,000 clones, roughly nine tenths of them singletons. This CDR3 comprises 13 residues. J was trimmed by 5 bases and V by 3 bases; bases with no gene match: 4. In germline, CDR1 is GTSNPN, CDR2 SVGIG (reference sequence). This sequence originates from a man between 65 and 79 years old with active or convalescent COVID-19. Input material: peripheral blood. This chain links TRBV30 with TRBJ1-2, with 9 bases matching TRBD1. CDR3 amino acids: CAWRLTGGYGYTF. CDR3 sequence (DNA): TGTGCCTGGAGATTGACAGGGGGGTATGGCTACACCTTC. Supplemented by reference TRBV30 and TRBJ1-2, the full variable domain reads SQTIHQWPATLVQPVGSPLSLECTVEGTSNPNLYWYRQAAGRGLQLLFYSVGIGQISSEVPQNLSASRPQDRQFILSSKKLLLSDSGFYLCAWRLTGGYGYTFGSGTRLTVV.